The 27 T cell receptor beta chains below all came from one sample that was sequenced in a study of OX40 agonist ivuxolimab in advanced cancers. TCRdb's copy holds only in-frame clones and misses some; the assay was immunoSEQ multiplex PCR. Here the sample spans some 81,000 clones, around four fifths being singletons. The sequenced sample was CD4+ or CD8+ T cells sorted from blood, obtained in a trial of the OX40 agonist ivuxolimab. Receptors originate from an adult with an advanced solid tumor such as melanoma, head and neck, liver or kidney cancer.

This rearrangement joins TRBV2 to TRBJ2-7; D remains ambiguous. Trimming pared 7 bases from V and 3 bases from J, leaving 10 bases between. The CDR3 loop spans 12 amino acids. In germline, CDR1 is SNHLY, CDR2 FYNNEI. Here the CDR3 DNA reads TGTGCCAGCAAAACCCAAAGCTACGAGCAGTACTTC. It encodes CASKTQSYEQYF.

The chain combines TRBV7-9 with TRBJ1-4; D call uncertain. The germline CDR1 and CDR2 sequences are SEHNR and FQNEAQ (reference sequence). This CDR3 spans 13 amino acids. With 6 bases removed from V and 6 bases from J, the gap between germline ends came to 11 bases. DNA of the CDR3: TGTGCCAGCAGTTACTGGGCTGATGAAAAACTGTTTTTT. This translates into CASSYWADEKLFF.

Note on this clone: The junction and the germline gene differ at one end; a read error may be behind it. DNA of the CDR3: TGTGCTAGTGGTTCCCTGACCCACCTATTC. This gives the protein CASGSLTHLF. The V call is TRBV12-5, the J call TRBJ2-7; D gene ambiguous. The CDR3 has 10 residues. CDR1 and CDR2 (germline): LGHNT, FRNRAP.

As regards this clone: Other DNA sequences in this specimen translate into the identical CDR3. V usage is TRBV6-5 and J usage is TRBJ2-7, with TRBD1 matching over 7 bases. The germline CDR1 and CDR2 sequences are MNHEY and SVGAGI. This CDR3 comprises 15 residues. Germline trimming cut 2 bases from V and 2 bases from J; bases unmatched to any gene: 6. The CDR3 bases are TGTGCCAGCAGTTACAGTTCGACAGGGACCTACGAGCAGTACTTC. Residues: CASSYSSTGTYEQYF.

This chain links TRBV6-5 with TRBJ1-2; a weak D match, TRBD1 (5 bases). The V and J ends lost 7 bases and 6 bases respectively, with 18 bases between them. The CDR3 loop spans 14 amino acids. Germline V gene lookup returns CDR1 MNHEY and CDR2 SVGAGI. The CDR3: CASIPPVGVDGYTF. The CDR3 DNA reads as TGTGCCAGCATTCCACCCGTGGGGGTAGATGGCTACACCTTC.

To note about this clone: Compared with germline, one end of the junction differs, possibly owing to a read error. The chain carries TRBV7-9 and TRBJ1-1; the D gene is possibly TRBD1 (6 bases). The CDR3 extends over 14 amino acids. Germline loops: CDR1 SEHNR, CDR2 FQNEAQ (reference sequence). Here the CDR3 reads CASSLQGVNSEAFF. The CDR3 DNA follows: TGTGCCAGCAGCCTACAGGGAGTGAACTCTGAAGCTTTCTTT.

V usage is TRBV19 and J usage is TRBJ2-5; 8 bases are shared with TRBD1. This CDR3 is 16 amino acids long. The germline V gene has CDR1 LNHDA and CDR2 SQIVND (reference sequence). V was pared by 3 bases and J by 4 bases, with 10 bases of the junction left unmatched. CDR3 sequence (DNA): TGTGCCAGTAGTATTAGCGCCCAGGGGGCGGGAGAGACCCAGTACTTC. The encoded protein is CASSISAQGAGETQYF. The entire variable domain, with the rest obtained from reference TRBV19 and TRBJ2-5, is as follows: DGGITQSPKYLFRKEGQNVTLSCEQNLNHDAMYWYRQDPGQGLRLIYYSQIVNDFQKGDIAEGYSVSREKKESFPLTVTSAQKNPTAFYLCASSISAQGAGETQYFGPGTRLLVL.

V and J are TRBV5-1 and TRBJ2-3; 8 bases map to TRBD1. The CDR3 length is 16 residues. The V gene end was trimmed by 0 bases and the J gene end by 1 base; junction bases not matched to a gene: 4. Germline lookup yields CDR1 SGHRS and CDR2 YFSETQ. This CDR3 reads CASSLGTGFGTDTQYF. The CDR3 DNA reads as TGCGCCAGCAGCTTGGGGACAGGGTTTGGCACAGATACGCAGTATTTT.

V gene TRBV18 combines with J gene TRBJ1-1; a weak D match, TRBD1 (5 bases). This CDR3 has 14 residues. The V gene lost 4 bases and the J gene lost 4 bases, with 13 bases spanning the gap. The V gene's germline CDR1 is KGHSH and CDR2 LQKENI. CDR3 amino acids: CASSQYRGGTEAFF. As DNA, the CDR3 is TGTGCCAGCTCACAGTATCGGGGGGGCACTGAAGCTTTCTTT.

This chain links TRBV5-1 with TRBJ2-2, with D possibly TRBD2 on 6 matching bases. Germline loops: CDR1 SGHRS, CDR2 YFSETQ. V lost 1 base and J lost 4, with 14 bases in between. This CDR3 is 16 amino acids long. CDR3 in DNA: TGCGCCAGCAGCTTGAATTCGGGAGTTATCACCGGGGAGCTGTTTTTT. Translating gives CASSLNSGVITGELFF.

The rearrangement uses TRBV11-3 and TRBJ1-5; a possible D gene is TRBD1 (5 bases). Germline CDR1 reads SGHNT; CDR2 reads YENEEA. Trimming removed 4 bases from V and 5 bases from J, with 9 bases in between. The CDR3 spans 13 residues. In DNA, the CDR3 is TGTGCCAGCAGCTCGGGGCGCGATCAGCCCCAGCATTTT. Translation: CASSSGRDQPQHF.

The sample holds a few counts of this clone. The rearrangement uses TRBV7-2 and TRBJ2-5, with TRBD1 matching over 10 bases. Unmatched junction bases numbered 4, after V lost 7 bases and J lost 2 bases. The germline gives CDR1 SGHTA, CDR2 FQGNSA. This CDR3 contains 14 residues. CDR3 sequence reads: CASNGQGGQETQYF. The CDR3 DNA follows: TGTGCCAGCAACGGACAGGGGGGGCAAGAGACCCAGTACTTC.

V and J are TRBV6-5 and TRBJ2-7, with D unresolved. Germline CDR1 is MNHEY and CDR2 is SVGAGI. This CDR3 region has 11 residues. V lost 5 bases and J lost 1, with 3 bases in between. The chain's CDR3 is CASSKSYEQYF. CDR3 coding DNA: TGTGCCAGCAGTAAATCCTACGAGCAGTACTTC.

This clone was counted a single time. The V gene is TRBV7-2, the J gene TRBJ2-7; D possibly corresponds to TRBD1 (5 bases). Germline V CDR1 and CDR2: SGHTA, FQGNSA. The CDR3 runs 13 residues. V lost 5 bases and J lost 3, with 11 bases in between. The CDR3 region has the DNA TGTGCCAGCAGCGCAGGACATTACTACGAGCAGTACTTC. This gives the protein CASSAGHYYEQYF.

In this sample, this clone turned up once. V usage is TRBV5-1 and J usage is TRBJ1-3, with D unclear. Germline CDR1 is SGHRS and CDR2 is YFSETQ. This CDR3 is built from 15 residues. Trimming took 0 bases from V and 2 from J, leaving 9 bases between them. The CDR3 DNA is TGCGCCAGCAGCTTGGAGGTGGGCCCTGGAAACACCATATATTTT. It specifies CASSLEVGPGNTIYF. Together with reference TRBV5-1 and TRBJ1-3, the CDR3 gives the full variable domain: KAGVTQTPRYLIKTRGQQVTLSCSPISGHRSVSWYQQTPGQGLQFLFEYFSETQRNKGNFPGRFSGRQFSNSRSEMNVSTLELGDSALYLCASSLEVGPGNTIYFGEGSWLTVV.

The chain employs TRBV11-2 and TRBJ2-7; D is unclear. Trimming stripped 1 base from V and 6 bases from J, with 10 bases between. The CDR3 runs to 13 residues. From germline, CDR1 is SGHAT and CDR2 FQNNGV. The CDR3, as DNA: TGTGCCAGCAGCTTAGTGCCGGATCGCGAGCAGTACTTC. Amino acids: CASSLVPDREQYF.

This clone was counted at least ten times. V usage is TRBV19 and J usage is TRBJ1-3; perhaps TRBD1 as D (6 bases). The germline V and J ends were trimmed by 10 bases and 0 bases, with 13 bases remaining between them. The CDR3 has 14 amino acids. From germline, CDR1 is LNHDA and CDR2 SQIVND (reference sequence). The chain's CDR3 is CATEGVGSGNTIYF. CDR3 nucleotide sequence: TGTGCCACCGAGGGGGTCGGCTCTGGAAACACCATATATTTT.

The rearrangement links TRBV5-4 to TRBJ2-2; the D is unclear. The CDR3 runs to 15 residues. Germline values: CDR1 SGHNT, CDR2 YYREEE (reference sequence). V lost 4 bases, J lost 0 bases, and 10 bases lay in between. This CDR3 reads CASSLQDANTGELFF. The CDR3 DNA follows: TGTGCCAGCAGCCTACAAGACGCGAACACCGGGGAGCTGTTTTTT.

This clone was seen a few times. The chain employs TRBV30 and TRBJ1-1, with D maybe TRBD1 (5 bases). The V end was cut by 3 bases, the J end by 3 bases, with 11 bases between. Germline lookup yields CDR1 GTSNPN and CDR2 SVGIG (reference sequence). The CDR3 is 13 amino acids. The CDR3 spells CAWSETAHTEAFF. CDR3 coding DNA: TGTGCCTGGAGCGAGACAGCTCACACTGAAGCTTTCTTT.

This clone was observed once. The chain couples TRBV5-1 to TRBJ1-2; 9 positions match TRBD1. The germline V gene has CDR1 SGHRS and CDR2 YFSETQ. The CDR3 contains 16 residues. V was clipped by 0 bases and J by 5 bases; unmatched bases: 8. Here the CDR3 reads CASSLGEGTGLYGYTF. In nucleotides, the CDR3 is TGCGCCAGCAGCTTGGGCGAGGGGACAGGGTTGTATGGCTACACCTTC.

This clone appeared a single time. This sequence joins TRBV10-3 and TRBJ2-1; 12 bases are shared with TRBD2. The germline V gene encodes CDR1 ENHRY and CDR2 SYGVKD. The CDR3 consists of 16 residues. The V segment lost 4 bases and the J segment 4 bases; nucleotides outside the gene matches: 5. In DNA, the CDR3 is TGTGCCATCAGTGCCGGGGGACTAGCGGGTTACAATGAGCAGTTCTTC. Translating it yields CAISAGGLAGYNEQFF.

The V and J genes are TRBV7-6 and TRBJ2-1, with TRBD2 matching 14 bases. Looked up from germline, CDR1 is SGHVS and CDR2 is FNYEAQ. V gave up 5 bases and J gave up 6 bases; unmatched junction bases: 6. There are 16 residues in the CDR3. The CDR3 DNA follows: TGTGCCAGCAGCCCCCGACTAGCGGGAGGGGCCAATGAGCAGTTCTTC. Its protein is CASSPRLAGGANEQFF.

The chain uses TRBV7-8 and TRBJ1-1, with TRBD1 identical over 11 bases. The CDR3 extends over 19 amino acids. V lost 5 bases, J lost 6 bases, and 20 bases stayed unmatched. Looked up from germline, CDR1 is SGHVS and CDR2 is FQNEAQ. The CDR3 loop is CASSGWTGGWSGREAEAFF. CDR3 in DNA: TGTGCCAGCAGCGGATGGACAGGGGGCTGGAGTGGTCGTGAGGCTGAAGCTTTCTTT.

This rearrangement joins TRBV7-3 to TRBJ2-2; D remains unclear. Per germline, CDR1 SGHTA and CDR2 FQGTGA. Trimming took off 0 bases at V and 7 bases at J, with 3 bases between the two ends. The CDR3 consists of 12 residues. The CDR3 sequence: CASSLTNGELFF. CDR3 sequence (DNA): TGTGCCAGCAGCTTAACAAACGGGGAGCTGTTTTTT.

The chain uses TRBV25-1 and TRBJ2-1; D not certain. This CDR3 is built from 11 residues. The germline V gene has CDR1 MGHDK and CDR2 SYGVNS. V was trimmed by 7 bases and J by 8 bases, leaving 9 bases between them. In nucleotides, the CDR3 is TGTGCCAGCACCCGAAGGGATGAGCAGTTCTTC. Amino acids: CASTRRDEQFF.

V usage is TRBV10-3 and J usage is TRBJ2-2; a possible D gene is TRBD2 (5 bases). CDR3 length equals 15 residues. Germline V CDR1 and CDR2: ENHRY, SYGVKD. Trimming cost V 0 bases and J 5 bases, with 10 bases left between them. CDR3: CAISESVGRTGELFF. CDR3 in DNA: TGTGCCATCAGTGAGTCAGTAGGGAGAACCGGGGAGCTGTTTTTT.

The chain uses TRBV19 and TRBJ1-6, with 7 bases matching TRBD1. CDR1 is LNHDA, CDR2 SQIVND, per germline (reference sequence). The CDR3 consists of 13 residues. V lost 8 bases, J lost 7 bases, and 5 bases stayed unmatched. The DNA for the CDR3 is TGTGCCAGTGTAGGGGGCAGGAATTCACCCCTCCACTTT. This sequence encodes CASVGGRNSPLHF.